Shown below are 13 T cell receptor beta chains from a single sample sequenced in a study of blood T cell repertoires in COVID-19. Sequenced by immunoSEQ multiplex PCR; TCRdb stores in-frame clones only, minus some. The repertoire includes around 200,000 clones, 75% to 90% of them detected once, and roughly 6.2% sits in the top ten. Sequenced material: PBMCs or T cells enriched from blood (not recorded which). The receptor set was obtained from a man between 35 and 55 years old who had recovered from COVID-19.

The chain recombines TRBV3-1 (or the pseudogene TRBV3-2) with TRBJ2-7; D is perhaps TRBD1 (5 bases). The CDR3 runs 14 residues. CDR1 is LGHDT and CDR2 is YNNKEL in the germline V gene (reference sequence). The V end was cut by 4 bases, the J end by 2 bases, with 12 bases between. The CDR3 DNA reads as TGTGCCAGCAGCCTCCACAGACAGCCCTACGAGCAGTACTTC. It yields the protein CASSLHRQPYEQYF.

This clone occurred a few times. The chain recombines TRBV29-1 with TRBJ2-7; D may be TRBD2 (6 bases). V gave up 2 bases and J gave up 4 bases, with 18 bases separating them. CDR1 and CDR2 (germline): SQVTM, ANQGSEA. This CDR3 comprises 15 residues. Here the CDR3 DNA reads TGCAGCGTTGAAATTAATAGGCGGGGTTCATACGAGCAGTACTTC. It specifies CSVEINRRGSYEQYF.

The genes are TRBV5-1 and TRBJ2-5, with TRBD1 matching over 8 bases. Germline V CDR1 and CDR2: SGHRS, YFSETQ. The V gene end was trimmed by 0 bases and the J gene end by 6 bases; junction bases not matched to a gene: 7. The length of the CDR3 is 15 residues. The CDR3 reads CASSLAVGQGQTQYF. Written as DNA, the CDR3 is TGCGCCAGCAGCTTGGCCGTCGGACAGGGCCAGACCCAGTACTTC.

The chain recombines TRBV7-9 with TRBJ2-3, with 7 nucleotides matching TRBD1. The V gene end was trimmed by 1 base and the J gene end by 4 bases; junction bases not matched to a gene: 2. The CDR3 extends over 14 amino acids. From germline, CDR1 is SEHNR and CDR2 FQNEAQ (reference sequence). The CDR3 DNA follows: TGTGCCAGCAGCTTAGTGACAGGGTCAGATACGCAGTATTTT. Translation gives CASSLVTGSDTQYF.

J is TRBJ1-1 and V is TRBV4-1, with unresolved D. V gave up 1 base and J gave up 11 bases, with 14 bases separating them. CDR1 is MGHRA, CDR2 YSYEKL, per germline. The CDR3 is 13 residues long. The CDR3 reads CASSQVRQDLAFF. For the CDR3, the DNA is TGCGCCAGCAGCCAAGTGCGGCAGGACTTGGCTTTCTTT.

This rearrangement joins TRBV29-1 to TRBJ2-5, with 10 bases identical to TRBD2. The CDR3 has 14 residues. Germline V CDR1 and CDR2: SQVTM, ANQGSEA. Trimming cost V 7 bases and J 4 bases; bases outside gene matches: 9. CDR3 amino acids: CSAGSWTSGETQYF. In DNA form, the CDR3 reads TGCAGCGCTGGCTCCTGGACTAGCGGAGAGACCCAGTACTTC.

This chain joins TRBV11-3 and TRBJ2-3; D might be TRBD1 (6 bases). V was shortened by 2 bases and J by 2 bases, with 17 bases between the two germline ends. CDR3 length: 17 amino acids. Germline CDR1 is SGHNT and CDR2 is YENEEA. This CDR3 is CASSLMDATGHTDTQYF. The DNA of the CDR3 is TGTGCCAGCAGCTTAATGGATGCTACAGGGCACACAGATACGCAGTATTTT. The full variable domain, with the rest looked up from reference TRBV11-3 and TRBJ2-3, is EAGVVQSPRYKIIEKKQPVAFWCNPISGHNTLYWYLQNLGQGPELLIRYENEEAVDDSQLPKDRFSAERLKGVDSTLKIQPAELGDSAVYLCASSLMDATGHTDTQYFGPGTRLTVL.

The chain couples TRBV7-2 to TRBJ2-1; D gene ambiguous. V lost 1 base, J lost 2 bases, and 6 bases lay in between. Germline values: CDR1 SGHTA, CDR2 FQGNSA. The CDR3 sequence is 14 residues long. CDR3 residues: CASSLERAYNEQFF. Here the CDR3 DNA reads TGTGCCAGCAGCTTAGAACGGGCCTACAATGAGCAGTTCTTC.

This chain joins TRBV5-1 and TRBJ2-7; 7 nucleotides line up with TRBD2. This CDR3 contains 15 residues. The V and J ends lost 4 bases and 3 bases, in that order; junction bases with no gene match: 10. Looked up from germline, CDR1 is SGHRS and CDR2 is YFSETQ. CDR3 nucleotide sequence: TGCGCCAGCAGCAGGGAGGGCACCACTATCTACGAGCAGTACTTC. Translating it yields CASSREGTTIYEQYF.

In nucleotides, the CDR3 is TGTGCCAGCAGCCTCAAAGGGGTCTCCTATGGCTACACCTTC. Encoded protein: CASSLKGVSYGYTF. The genes are TRBV28 and TRBJ1-2; D is possibly TRBD1 (5 bases). This CDR3 region has 14 residues. Germline CDR1 is MDHEN and CDR2 is SYDVKM. V dropped 6 bases and J dropped 4 bases, with 15 bases sitting between them.

CDR3 protein: CASSVTGDPYSEQYF. As DNA, the CDR3 is TGTGCCAGCAGCGTGACAGGGGATCCTTACTCCGAGCAGTACTTC. The chain couples TRBV9 to TRBJ2-7; 8 bases align to TRBD1. There are 15 residues in the CDR3. Trimming at V came to 2 bases and at J to 6 bases, leaving 10 bases not matched to a gene. Germline assignment: CDR1 SGDLS and CDR2 YYNGEE.

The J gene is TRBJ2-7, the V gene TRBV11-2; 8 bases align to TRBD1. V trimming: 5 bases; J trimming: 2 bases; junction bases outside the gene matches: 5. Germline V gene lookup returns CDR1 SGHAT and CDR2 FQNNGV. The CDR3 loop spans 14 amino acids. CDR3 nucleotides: TGTGCCAGCAGCACAGGGGGACCGACCTACGAGCAGTACTTC. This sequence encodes CASSTGGPTYEQYF.

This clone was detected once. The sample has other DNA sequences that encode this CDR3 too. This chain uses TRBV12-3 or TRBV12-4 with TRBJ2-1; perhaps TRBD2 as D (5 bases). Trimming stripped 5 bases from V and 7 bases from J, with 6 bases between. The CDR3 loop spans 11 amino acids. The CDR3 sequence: CASSPGNEQFF. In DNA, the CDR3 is TGTGCCAGCAGTCCGGGAAATGAGCAGTTCTTC.